The sequence of this TCR beta chain was determined in a study of blood T cell repertoires in COVID-19. Study-wide context: From the United States, Italy and Spain came samples of acute and convalescent COVID-19.

This CDR3 has 15 amino acids. Germline CDR1 reads SGHVS; CDR2 reads FQNEAQ. V lost 5 bases and J lost 6; bases outside the gene matches: 10. The Seattle patients joined while their infection was active and were tracked longitudinally afterward. As processed by the authors: Using reference gene primer amplification, nucleated cell counts were estimated. Sequencing used immunoSEQ multiplex PCR; TCRdb keeps in-frame clones, though not all of them. That table furnishes V, J and clone size, whereas the DNA furnished D and trimming. The sample lists around 370,000 clones; around 86% were seen once. The sequenced sample was peripheral blood. The receptor was derived from a woman aged 50 to 60 with COVID-19, enrolled during active disease. This chain links TRBV7-8 with TRBJ1-2; 9 bases match TRBD1. The DNA of the CDR3 is TGTGCCAGCAGCCCACAGGGGGCGCGTAAAGATGGCTACACCTTC. Encoded protein: CASSPQGARKDGYTF.